This TCR beta chain was recovered during a study of PD-1 blockade in classical Hodgkin lymphoma. Study at large: With a 2-week interval, patients received intravenous nivolumab at 3 mg/kg.

The assay was immunoSEQ multiplex PCR, and TCRdb's table has in-frame clones only and misses some. Among roughly 20,000 clones listed, more than 65% were seen once. Time point specified: cycle 4 day 1 (C4D1), after 5 to 7 weeks of nivolumab. Patients all relapsed after autologous stem cell transplantation, and there was variation in brentuximab vedotin exposure. The study recorded best responses of complete response, partial response or progressive disease. The sample consisted of peripheral blood mononuclear cells (PBMCs), taken before the fourth cycle of nivolumab. The sequence derives from a human donor with classical Hodgkin lymphoma.

CDR3 protein: CATSRSSRQGNTIYF. The CDR3 nucleotides are TGTGCCACCAGCAGATCTTCCAGACAAGGAAACACCATATATTTT. The chain has TRBV15 and TRBJ1-3; D not certain. Germline CDR1 is LNHNV and CDR2 is YYDKDF (reference sequence). Trimming removed 2 bases from V and 4 bases from J, with 12 bases in between. The CDR3 runs to 15 residues. Looking up the rest from reference TRBV15 and TRBJ1-3 gives the full variable domain: DAMVIQNPRYQVTQFGKPVTLSCSQTLNHNVMYWYQQKSSQAPKLLFHYYDKDFNNEADTPDNFQSRRPNTSFCFLDIRSPGLGDTAMYLCATSRSSRQGNTIYFGEGSWLTVV.